The text below deals with one TCR beta chain. Participants, about 18 to 90 years old, spanned around 25 US areas. The CDR3 sequence is 15 residues long. The V and J ends lost 5 bases and 3 bases, in that order; junction bases with no gene match: 8. CDR1 is SGHTA and CDR2 is FQGTGA in the germline V gene. Some clones are missing from TCRdb's copy, which holds only in-frame ones; the method was immunoSEQ multiplex PCR. The sample yields hundreds of thousands of clones, around 87% seen once. The entry originates in a study of blood T cell repertoires in COVID-19. Study-level information: In each case, the material was cDNA or gDNA derived from T cells, B-cell-depleted T cells, or PBMCs.

V usage is TRBV7-3 and J usage is TRBJ2-3; 7 bases align to TRBD1. The receptor's source is a woman between 45 and 60 years old who had recovered from COVID-19. Sequencing was performed on PBMCs or T cells enriched from blood (not recorded which). The CDR3 is CASSPTRQGTDTQYF. The CDR3, as DNA: TGTGCCAGCAGCCCCACGAGACAGGGTACAGATACGCAGTATTTT.